This record looks at one T cell receptor (beta chain) sequence and its context. Antigen specificity is unknown. This CDR3 has 14 residues. V lost 7 bases to trimming and J lost 1 base, with 14 bases between them. This sample stems from a study of CD8 T cells in Susac syndrome. Study context: Patients with Susac syndrome were therapy-naive, treated with corticosteroids, or treated with intravenous immunoglobulin alone when blood was collected. Study conclusions and caveats: It was acknowledged in the study that its TCR sequencing and HLA analysis involved a relatively small number of individuals.

Random hexamers were used to reverse transcribe roughly 0.45 to 1 ug of RNA. Amplification of the TCR beta CDR3 was carried out by immunoSEQ multiplex PCR, which spanned a total of 54 Vbeta and 13 Jbeta segments. One entry per CDR3 protein, called by TCRdb with MiXCR from the immunoSEQ multiplex PCR reads. In the table there are approximately 74,000 distinct CDR3 sequences, 93% of which are singletons. This chain joins TRBV12-3 or TRBV12-4 and TRBJ2-7, with D perhaps being TRBD1 or TRBD2 (5 bases each). The material sequenced was CD4+ T cells from PBMCs. The receptor's source is a human donor with Susac syndrome. In DNA form, the CDR3 reads TGTGCCAGCACCTTGGGGGTAAGGTCCTACGAGCAGTACTTC. Residues: CASTLGVRSYEQYF.